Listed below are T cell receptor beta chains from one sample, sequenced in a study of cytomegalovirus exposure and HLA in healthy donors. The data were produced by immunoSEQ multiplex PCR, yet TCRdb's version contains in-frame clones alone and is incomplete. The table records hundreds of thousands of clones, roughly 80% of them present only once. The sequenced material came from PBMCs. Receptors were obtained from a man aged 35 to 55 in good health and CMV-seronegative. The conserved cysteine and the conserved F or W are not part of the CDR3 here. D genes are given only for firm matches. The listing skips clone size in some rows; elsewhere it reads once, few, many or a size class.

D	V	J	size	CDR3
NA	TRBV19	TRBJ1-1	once	ASSIVRDTEAF
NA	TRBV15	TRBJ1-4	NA	ATSSVGRRVGSEKLF
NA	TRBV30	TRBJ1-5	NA	AWSKQGNQPQH
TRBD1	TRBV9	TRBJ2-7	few	ASSVSDRGEQY
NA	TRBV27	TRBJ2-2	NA	ASSVGLTGELF
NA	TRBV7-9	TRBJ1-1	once	SSRRSSAGVAEAF
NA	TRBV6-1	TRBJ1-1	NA	ASSARGNTEAF
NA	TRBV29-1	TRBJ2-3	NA	SVRDSGDTDTQY
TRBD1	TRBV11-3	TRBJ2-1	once	ASSEGAASYNEQF
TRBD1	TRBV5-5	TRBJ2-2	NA	ASSRGTVDTGELF
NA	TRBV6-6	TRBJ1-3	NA	ASSYSEASGNTIY
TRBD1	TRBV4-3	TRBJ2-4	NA	ASSQDLGRGHAKNIQY
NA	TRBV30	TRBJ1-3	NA	AWTVSSGNTIY
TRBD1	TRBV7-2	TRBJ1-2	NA	ASSLWGQGDGYT
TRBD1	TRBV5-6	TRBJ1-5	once	ASSWGSGGDQPQH
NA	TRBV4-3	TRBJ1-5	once	ASSQGGGATQPQH
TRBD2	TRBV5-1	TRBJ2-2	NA	ASSKEAGAGATGELF
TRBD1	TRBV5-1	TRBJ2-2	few	ASGTDNTGELF
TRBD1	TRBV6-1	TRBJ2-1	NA	ASTGQGYYNEQF
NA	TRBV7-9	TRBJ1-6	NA	ASSLEIPGLH
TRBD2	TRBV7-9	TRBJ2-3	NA	ASSPGLAGGLTDTQY
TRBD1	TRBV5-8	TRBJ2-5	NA	ASSLRRGTGLQETQY
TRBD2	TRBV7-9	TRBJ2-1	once	ASSPEAGGRVNEQF
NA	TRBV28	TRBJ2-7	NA	ASSSSRGVYEQY
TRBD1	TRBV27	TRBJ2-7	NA	ASSSKGGQGSYEQY
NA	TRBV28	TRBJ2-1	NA	ASSPLRVHEQF
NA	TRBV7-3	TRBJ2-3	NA	ASSLLQSDTQY
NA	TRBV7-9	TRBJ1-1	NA	ASSLHGENTEAF
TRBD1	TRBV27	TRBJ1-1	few	ASSLSRGRHGYEAF
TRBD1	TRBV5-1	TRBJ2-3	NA	ASSLEQGGTDTQY
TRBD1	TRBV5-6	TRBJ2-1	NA	ASSRTGAYNEQF
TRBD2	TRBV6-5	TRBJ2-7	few	ASSPREAGGYEQY
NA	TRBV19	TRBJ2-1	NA	ASSLWAHNEQF
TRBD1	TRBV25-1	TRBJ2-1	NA	ASGGQGIGQF
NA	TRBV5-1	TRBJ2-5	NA	ASSYGGVRETQY
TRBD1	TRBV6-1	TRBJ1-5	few	ASSGTGSFSNQPQH
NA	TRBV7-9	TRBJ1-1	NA	ASSLAPGQGNTEAF
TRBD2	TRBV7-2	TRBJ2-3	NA	ASSLREAGTDTQY
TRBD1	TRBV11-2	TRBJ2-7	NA	ASSLVGRGTNSYEQY
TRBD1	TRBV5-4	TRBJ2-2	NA	ASLLQGAYTGELF
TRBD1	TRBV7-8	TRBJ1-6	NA	ASSAGQFLNSPLH
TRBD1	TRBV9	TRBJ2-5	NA	ASSATGVETQY
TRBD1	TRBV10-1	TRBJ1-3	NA	ASTPSTGPSGNTIY
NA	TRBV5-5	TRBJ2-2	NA	ASGAANTGELF
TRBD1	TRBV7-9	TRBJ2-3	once	ASTSDRLACDTQY
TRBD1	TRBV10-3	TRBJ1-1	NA	AISRTGGDVENTEAF
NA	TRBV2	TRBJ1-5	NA	ASSKDRYSNQPQH
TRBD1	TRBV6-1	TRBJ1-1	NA	ASRWTGGTEAF
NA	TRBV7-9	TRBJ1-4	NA	ASSFSESTNEKLF
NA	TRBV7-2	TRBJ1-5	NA	ASSLMEHQPQH
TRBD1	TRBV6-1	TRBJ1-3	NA	ASSSGTGTGNTIY
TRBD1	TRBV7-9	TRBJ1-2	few	ASSSGQAYYGYT
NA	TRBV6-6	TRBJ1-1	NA	ASSYSAGNTEAF
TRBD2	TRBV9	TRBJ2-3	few	ASSPRGSGGWSDTQY